A single sample gave rise to the 27 T cell receptor beta chains below, sequenced in a study of shared clonotypes between healthy human individuals. Using immunoSEQ multiplex PCR, the repertoire was profiled, and TCRdb retains in-frame clones only, with some absent. The sample lists roughly 1,000,000 clones, approximately 80% occurring once. The sequencing sample was made of memory CD4+ T cells from PBMCs. Indicated subset: CD45RA-negative fraction. These receptors were taken from a man aged 18 to 30 in good health. Some clones in this sample may be carry-over from other donors' samples.

A note on this clone: The identical CDR3 is also encoded by other nucleotide sequences in the sample. V usage is TRBV18 and J usage is TRBJ1-1; weak D call: TRBD1 (5 bases). The CDR3 extends over 12 amino acids. Germline V CDR1 and CDR2: KGHSH, LQKENI. Trimming removed 2 bases at V and 5 bases at J, with 6 bases between. CDR3 bases: TGTGCCAGCTCACCAGGGGCGACTGAAGCTTTCTTT. Amino acid sequence: CASSPGATEAFF.

The chain joins TRBV10-2 to TRBJ2-7; 11 bases align to TRBD1. Germline-derived CDR1 and CDR2 are WSHSY and SAAADI. The CDR3 spans 15 residues. The V segment lost 6 bases and the J segment 2 bases; nucleotides outside the gene matches: 6. CDR3 loop: CASSWTGGETYEQYF. As DNA, the CDR3 is TGCGCCAGCAGCTGGACAGGGGGCGAGACCTACGAGCAGTACTTC.

This clone came up a few times. The rearrangement joins TRBV7-8 to TRBJ1-3; D is perhaps TRBD1 (6 bases). Trimming stripped 1 base from V and 5 bases from J, with 9 bases between. Germline V gene sequence: CDR1 SGHVS, CDR2 FQNEAQ. The CDR3 length is 14 residues. As DNA, the CDR3 is TGTGCCAGCAGCTTAGGTGGACAGAGAAACACCATATATTTT. Residues: CASSLGGQRNTIYF.

To note about this clone: Other DNA sequences in the sample encode the same CDR3. This rearrangement joins TRBV18 to TRBJ1-1, with a tentative D call TRBD1 (5 bases). CDR3 size: 15 residues. V lost 5 bases to trimming and J lost 1 base, with 14 bases between them. CDR1 is KGHSH, CDR2 LQKENI, per germline. In DNA form, the CDR3 reads TGTGCCAGCTCATCAAGGGAGGGGAGGAACACTGAAGCTTTCTTT. Translation gives CASSSREGRNTEAFF.

The J gene is TRBJ2-5, the V gene TRBV2; D is possibly TRBD1 or TRBD2 (6 bases each). This CDR3 region has 15 residues. Per germline, CDR1 SNHLY and CDR2 FYNNEI. Trimming left V 4 bases short and J 2 bases short, with 14 bases between. The CDR3, as DNA: TGTGCCAGCAGTGGCGGGACACGGATTCAAGAGACCCAGTACTTC. As protein: CASSGGTRIQETQYF.

There are a few counts of this clone. The rearrangement joins TRBV25-1 to TRBJ2-7; 9 positions agree with TRBD1. The length of the CDR3 is 14 residues. Germline V gene data show CDR1 as MGHDK and CDR2 as SYGVNS. V lost 3 bases to trimming and J lost 2 bases; unmatched junction nucleotides: 2. The CDR3 coding sequence is TGTGCCAGCAGTGACGGGACAGGGACCTACGAGCAGTACTTC. Its protein product is CASSDGTGTYEQYF.

The rearrangement uses TRBV28 and TRBJ1-4; 7 nucleotides match TRBD1. This CDR3 spans 14 amino acids. The V segment lost 6 bases and the J segment 8 bases; nucleotides outside the gene matches: 9. Germline CDR1 is MDHEN and CDR2 is SYDVKM. The CDR3 coding sequence is TGTGCCAGCAGGCGAGACAGGGTGTACGAAAAACTGTTTTTT. Its protein product is CASRRDRVYEKLFF.

V usage is TRBV25-1 and J usage is TRBJ2-3; D uncertain. The CDR3 is 14 residues long. CDR1 and CDR2 from the germline V gene are MGHDK and SYGVNS. V was pared by 6 bases and J by 4 bases, with 14 bases between. This CDR3 is CASRFSASADTQYF. CDR3 nucleotides: TGTGCCAGCAGATTTTCTGCCTCCGCAGATACGCAGTATTTT.

The V gene is TRBV2, the J gene TRBJ2-3; 16 nucleotides match TRBD2. CDR3 length: 15 amino acids. J lost 6 bases, V lost 7 bases, and 4 bases had no gene match. From germline, CDR1 is SNHLY and CDR2 FYNNEI. In DNA, the CDR3 is TGTGCCAGCATCCGGGGACTAGCGGGAGGGGATACGCAGTATTTT. Translating it yields CASIRGLAGGDTQYF.

The chain has TRBV6-6 and TRBJ1-1; 9 bases map to TRBD1. The V gene end was trimmed by 2 bases and the J gene end by 6 bases; junction bases not matched to a gene: 4. CDR1 is MNHNY and CDR2 is SVGAGI in the germline V gene (reference sequence). CDR3 size: 14 residues. The CDR3 coding sequence is TGTGCCAGCAGTTACCGGGACAGGGAACCTGAAGCTTTCTTT. Translation gives CASSYRDREPEAFF.

This chain connects TRBV5-1 to TRBJ2-3, with D perhaps TRBD1 (5 bases). V was trimmed by 5 bases and J by 4 bases, leaving 11 bases between them. In germline, CDR1 is SGHRS, CDR2 YFSETQ. This CDR3 is built from 13 residues. This CDR3 reads CASRGIGADTQYF. Here the CDR3 DNA reads TGCGCCAGCAGGGGGATAGGGGCAGATACGCAGTATTTT. The variable domain in full, completed from reference TRBV5-1 and TRBJ2-3, reads KAGVTQTPRYLIKTRGQQVTLSCSPISGHRSVSWYQQTPGQGLQFLFEYFSETQRNKGNFPGRFSGRQFSNSRSEMNVSTLELGDSALYLCASRGIGADTQYFGPGTRLTVL.

In this sample, this clone turned up once. V usage is TRBV4-1 and J usage is TRBJ2-2; TRBD2 aligns across 8 bases. In germline, CDR1 is MGHRA, CDR2 YSYEKL. V shed 2 bases, J shed 6 bases, and the junction held 5 bases outside the gene matches. This CDR3 region has 15 residues. The CDR3 coding sequence is TGCGCCAGCAGCCAACCGGGAGGGAGGGCCGGGGAGCTGTTTTTT. Protein sequence: CASSQPGGRAGELFF.

This clone was detected only a few times. The chain uses TRBV4-2 and TRBJ1-3; D call uncertain. V was trimmed by 1 base and J by 0 bases, leaving 7 bases between them. The CDR3 has 15 residues. The germline V gene encodes CDR1 LGHNA and CDR2 YNFKEQ. The CDR3 here is CASSQVSRSGNTIYF. CDR3 DNA sequence: TGTGCCAGCAGCCAAGTATCCCGCTCTGGAAACACCATATATTTT.

The chain links TRBV6-5 to TRBJ1-2; 12 bases map to TRBD1. The trim removed 8 bases at V and 7 bases at J, leaving 5 bases unmatched. The CDR3 sequence is 13 residues long. CDR1 and CDR2 from the germline V gene are MNHEY and SVGAGI. CDR3 loop: CASLGQGAGGYTF. CDR3 nucleotide sequence: TGTGCCAGCCTGGGACAGGGGGCCGGTGGCTACACCTTC.

The chain has TRBV19 and TRBJ2-4, with unresolved D. Germline V lookup: CDR1 LNHDA, CDR2 SQIVND (reference sequence). V was trimmed by 1 base and J by 0 bases, leaving 4 bases between them. There are 14 residues in the CDR3. CDR3: CASSIGIAKNIQYF. The CDR3 nucleotides read TGTGCCAGTAGTATAGGGATAGCCAAAAACATTCAGTACTTC.

V is TRBV28 and J is TRBJ2-2; 7 nucleotides match TRBD1. Germline V CDR1 and CDR2: MDHEN, SYDVKM. CDR3 length: 14 amino acids. J lost 6 bases, V lost 8 bases, and 9 bases had no gene match. The CDR3 spells CASRDSGGSGELFF. DNA of the CDR3: TGTGCCAGCCGGGACAGCGGTGGGTCCGGGGAGCTGTTTTTT.

The V call is TRBV7-2, the J call TRBJ1-1; weak D call: TRBD1 (5 bases). This CDR3 region has 15 residues. Germline values: CDR1 SGHTA, CDR2 FQGNSA. V gave up 4 bases and J gave up 1 base, with 13 bases separating them. The CDR3 protein is CASSSQGLANTEAFF. The CDR3 DNA is TGTGCCAGCAGCTCCCAGGGTTTGGCGAACACTGAAGCTTTCTTT.

The chain recombines TRBV5-1 with TRBJ2-5; TRBD2 is a possible D gene (6 bases). Trimming took 2 bases from V and 5 from J, leaving 16 bases between them. Germline V gene data show CDR1 as SGHRS and CDR2 as YFSETQ. CDR3 length: 15 amino acids. CDR3: CASSFGGSSEETQYF. The CDR3 nucleotides read TGCGCCAGCAGCTTTGGGGGGTCCAGCGAGGAGACCCAGTACTTC.

This clone was seen only a few times. The chain combines TRBV28 with TRBJ2-4; D uncertain. Germline lookup yields CDR1 MDHEN and CDR2 SYDVKM. Trimming shortened V by 5 bases and J by 4 bases, and 18 bases separated the two germline ends. CDR3 length: 16 amino acids. CDR3 loop: CASSPFQQVLKNIQYF. CDR3 sequence (DNA): TGTGCCAGCAGTCCCTTTCAGCAGGTGCTTAAAAACATTCAGTACTTC.

This clone was detected once. The chain couples TRBV7-8 to TRBJ1-4, with D hard to call. CDR1 and CDR2 from the germline V gene are SGHVS and FQNEAQ. Trimming removed 0 bases at V and 5 bases at J, with 10 bases between. The CDR3 consists of 15 residues. The CDR3, as DNA: TGTGCCAGCAGCTTAGCGGTGTCCTTAAATGAAAAACTGTTTTTT. This translates into CASSLAVSLNEKLFF.

This clone has a handful of counts. This sequence joins TRBV5-1 and TRBJ2-2; D is ambiguous. CDR3 length equals 15 residues. The germline gives CDR1 SGHRS, CDR2 YFSETQ. Trimming cost V 4 bases and J 1 base, with 11 bases left between them. In DNA, the CDR3 is TGCGCCAGCAGCGGTACCGAAGGGAACACCGGGGAGCTGTTTTTT. Protein product: CASSGTEGNTGELFF. Using reference TRBV5-1 and TRBJ2-2 for the parts outside the CDR3, the full variable domain is KAGVTQTPRYLIKTRGQQVTLSCSPISGHRSVSWYQQTPGQGLQFLFEYFSETQRNKGNFPGRFSGRQFSNSRSEMNVSTLELGDSALYLCASSGTEGNTGELFFGEGSRLTVL.

This clone showed up just once. The CDR3 sequence is CASSRRTSGVQETQYF. CDR3 nucleotides: TGTGCCAGCAGCCGGAGGACTAGCGGGGTCCAAGAGACCCAGTACTTC. The gene calls are TRBV5-4 and TRBJ2-5; 12 positions agree with TRBD2. The CDR3 extends over 16 amino acids. From germline, CDR1 is SGHNT and CDR2 YYREEE (reference sequence). The V and J ends lost 4 bases and 1 base, in that order; junction bases with no gene match: 5.

Regarding this clone: Other DNA sequences within the sample encode an identical CDR3. This sequence joins TRBV5-1 and TRBJ1-4; D is uncertain. The CDR3 is 15 residues long. Germline V gene lookup returns CDR1 SGHRS and CDR2 YFSETQ. The V gene lost 0 bases and the J gene lost 0 bases, with 6 bases spanning the gap. Here the CDR3 reads CASSLGGATNEKLFF. Here the CDR3 DNA reads TGCGCCAGCAGCTTGGGAGGCGCAACTAATGAAAAACTGTTTTTT.

V gene TRBV5-1 combines with J gene TRBJ2-7; TRBD1 matches 7 bases. CDR3 length: 14 amino acids. Germline V gene lookup returns CDR1 SGHRS and CDR2 YFSETQ. After removal of 2 bases from V and 0 bases from J, the junction contained 2 bases not matched to a gene. The DNA of the CDR3 is TGCGCCAGCAGCTTACAGGGGACCTCCTACGAGCAGTACTTC. Translated: CASSLQGTSYEQYF.

The chain joins TRBV7-9 to TRBJ2-2; 7 nucleotides match TRBD1. J lost 5 bases, V lost 5 bases, and 2 bases had no gene match. The CDR3 has 13 amino acids. Germline V CDR1 and CDR2: SEHNR, FQNEAQ (reference sequence). Here the CDR3 reads CASSQGVTGELFF. CDR3 nucleotides: TGTGCCAGCAGCCAGGGGGTGACCGGGGAGCTGTTTTTT. The full variable domain, its missing parts supplied by reference TRBV7-9 and TRBJ2-2, is DTGVSQNPRHKITKRGQNVTFRCDPISEHNRLYWYRQTLGQGPEFLTYFQNEAQLEKSRLLSDRFSAERPKGSFSTLEIQRTEQGDSAMYLCASSQGVTGELFFGEGSRLTVL.

As regards this clone: Additional DNA sequences in this sample encode the identical CDR3. The V gene is TRBV7-2, the J gene TRBJ1-5; 9 positions agree with TRBD1. CDR1 and CDR2 (germline): SGHTA, FQGNSA. The J segment lost 3 bases and the V segment lost 1 base, leaving 4 bases of the junction unmatched. This CDR3 contains 16 residues. The CDR3 region has the DNA TGTGCCAGCAGCTTAGGGGACAGGGTGATCAATCAGCCCCAGCATTTT. Translated, it gives CASSLGDRVINQPQHF.

In its sample, this clone was seen once. Other DNA sequences in this specimen translate into the identical CDR3. This chain uses TRBV9 with TRBJ2-2; tentatively, D is TRBD1 (6 bases). Trimming removed 2 bases at V and 0 bases at J, with 8 bases between. Germline V gene data show CDR1 as SGDLS and CDR2 as YYNGEE. There are 15 residues in the CDR3. As DNA, the CDR3 is TGTGCCAGCAGCGTGAGGGGGACGAACACCGGGGAGCTGTTTTTT. Amino acids: CASSVRGTNTGELFF.